Following are 32 T cell receptor beta chains from one sample sequenced in a study of T cell repertoires in cytomegalovirus infection (dated by TCRdb to about 2019). The run used an Illumina HiSeq 1500. TCRdb cleaned the public reads at Q25 with fastp, built clones with MiXCR and kept in-frame beta chains. Entries that share a CDR3 protein sequence are merged under the most common genes and DNA. This sample lists 130,000 or so distinct CDR3 sequences; about 6.5% were detected once. The ten most abundant clones make up roughly 18% of the sample. The source material was PBMCs. The receptors stem from a human donor in good health (CMV status not recorded). Some clones in this sample may be carry-over from other donors' samples.

This clonotype was seen at least ten times. The J gene is TRBJ1-2, the V gene TRBV5-1; TRBD1 aligns across 10 bases. This CDR3 region has 15 residues. V shed 4 bases and J 3 bases; nucleotides not matched to a gene: 6. Germline CDR1 SGHRS, CDR2 YFSETQ. The CDR3 sequence: CASSGGQGSHYGYTF. The CDR3, as DNA: TGCGCCAGCAGCGGGGGACAGGGGTCTCACTATGGCTACACCTTC.

The V and J genes are TRBV7-9 and TRBJ2-2; no firm D call. Looked up from germline, CDR1 is SEHNR and CDR2 is FQNEAQ (reference sequence). The CDR3 consists of 13 residues. V was trimmed by 2 bases and J by 10 bases, leaving 11 bases between them. The CDR3 sequence: CASSLPKGKELFF. The CDR3 DNA follows: TGTGCCAGCAGCTTACCCAAAGGGAAGGAGCTGTTTTTT. The full variable domain, rest sourced from reference TRBV7-9 and TRBJ2-2, is DTGVSQNPRHKITKRGQNVTFRCDPISEHNRLYWYRQTLGQGPEFLTYFQNEAQLEKSRLLSDRFSAERPKGSFSTLEIQRTEQGDSAMYLCASSLPKGKELFFGEGSRLTVL.

In this sample, this clonotype turned up many times. The chain recombines TRBV7-2 with TRBJ1-6; D possibly corresponds to TRBD1 (6 bases). The V end was cut by 2 bases, the J end by 8 bases, with 10 bases between. The CDR3 has 14 amino acids. CDR1 and CDR2 from the germline V gene are SGHTA and FQGNSA. DNA for the CDR3: TGTGCCAGCAGCTTACGAGGGGGAGATTCACCCCTCCACTTT. Translating it yields CASSLRGGDSPLHF.

At least ten counts were recorded for this clonotype. This chain's CDR3 is CASSPGGVDTGELFF. The CDR3 DNA follows: TGTGCCAGCAGCCCCGGGGGGGTGGACACCGGGGAGCTGTTTTTT. This chain links TRBV5-4 with TRBJ2-2; 8 bases are a match to TRBD2. Germline assignment: CDR1 SGHNT and CDR2 YYREEE (reference sequence). The CDR3 runs to 15 residues. Trimming at V came to 4 bases and at J to 3 bases, leaving 5 bases not matched to a gene. The variable domain in full, completed from reference TRBV5-4 and TRBJ2-2, reads ETGVTQSPTHLIKTRGQQVTLRCSSQSGHNTVSWYQQALGQGPQFIFQYYREEENGRGNFPPRFSGLQFPNYSSELNVNALELDDSALYLCASSPGGVDTGELFFGEGSRLTVL.

The V call is TRBV6-6, the J call TRBJ1-1; tentative D call: TRBD1 (6 bases). The germline CDR1 and CDR2 sequences are MNHNY and SVGAGI (reference sequence). CDR3 length: 12 amino acids. The V gene lost 8 bases and the J gene lost 4 bases, with 11 bases spanning the gap. CDR3 region: CASQGPSTEAFF. CDR3 coding DNA: TGTGCCAGCCAGGGGCCATCCACTGAAGCTTTCTTT.

This clonotype was found many times. This sequence joins TRBV7-2 and TRBJ1-1; D call uncertain. V dropped 3 bases and J dropped 6 bases, with 5 bases sitting between them. This CDR3 comprises 11 residues. From germline, CDR1 is SGHTA and CDR2 FQGNSA. The CDR3 DNA follows: TGTGCCAGCAGCTTGGGGTCTGAAGCTTTCTTT. This sequence encodes CASSLGSEAFF.

This clonotype came up many times. The V gene is TRBV5-3, the J gene TRBJ1-1; no clear D. TRBV5-3 has ORF status, its function being uncertain. With 4 bases removed from V and 5 bases from J, the gap between germline ends came to 12 bases. The CDR3 length is 13 residues. In DNA form, the CDR3 reads TGTGCCAGAAGCCCCCGTAGGCCGACTGAAGCTTTCTTT. It specifies CARSPRRPTEAFF.

This clonotype was seen more than once but under ten times. The chain carries TRBV19 and TRBJ2-2, with a possible D match to TRBD2 (5 bases). V was trimmed by 3 bases and J by 7 bases, leaving 15 bases between them. The CDR3 is made up of 15 amino acids. Germline values: CDR1 LNHDA, CDR2 SQIVND (reference sequence). Here the CDR3 DNA reads TGTGCCAGTAGTATTCCACGCGGGCTTGGCGGGGAGCTGTTTTTT. It specifies CASSIPRGLGGELFF.

This clonotype was counted at least ten times. The chain employs TRBV20-1 and TRBJ2-7, with a possible D match to TRBD2 (7 bases). The germline V gene has CDR1 DFQATT and CDR2 SNEGSKA (reference sequence). V lost 6 bases and J lost 5, with 20 bases in between. This CDR3 comprises 14 residues. The CDR3 reads CSAPKGGRLNEQYF. The CDR3 DNA sequence: TGCAGTGCCCCGAAGGGGGGGCGCCTTAACGAGCAGTACTTC.

There are a few counts of this clonotype. The chain has TRBV7-8 and TRBJ2-5; D unclear. This CDR3 has 15 amino acids. Trimming removed 2 bases at V and 5 bases at J, with 15 bases between. Per the germline V gene, CDR1 is SGHVS and CDR2 is FQNEAQ. This CDR3 reads CASSLSFSEPETQYF. The CDR3 DNA sequence: TGTGCCAGCAGCTTAAGTTTTTCGGAACCCGAGACCCAGTACTTC.

This clonotype was picked up many times. The V and J genes are TRBV7-9 and TRBJ2-7; maybe TRBD2 (5 bases). Trimming shortened V by 3 bases and J by 2 bases, and 11 bases separated the two germline ends. Germline CDR1 SEHNR, CDR2 FQNEAQ (reference sequence). The CDR3 spans 14 residues. The CDR3 nucleotides read TGTGCCAGCAGCTTTGGCGGAGGTCCCTACGAGCAGTACTTC. It codes for CASSFGGGPYEQYF.

This clonotype occurred a few times. V is TRBV15 and J is TRBJ2-7; no firm D call. Trimming cost V 9 bases and J 3 bases, with 15 bases left between them. Germline CDR1 LNHNV, CDR2 YYDKDF (reference sequence). The CDR3 sequence is 13 residues long. Here the CDR3 DNA reads TGTGCCACGAGCGATCGGGCCCACTACGAGCAGTACTTC. Amino acids: CATSDRAHYEQYF. Full variable domain (missing parts from reference TRBV15 and TRBJ2-7): DAMVIQNPRYQVTQFGKPVTLSCSQTLNHNVMYWYQQKSSQAPKLLFHYYDKDFNNEADTPDNFQSRRPNTSFCFLDIRSPGLGDTAMYLCATSDRAHYEQYFGPGTRLTVT.

This clonotype was picked up a small number of times. V usage is TRBV3-1 and J usage is TRBJ1-1; perhaps TRBD1 as D (5 bases). In germline, CDR1 is LGHDT, CDR2 YNNKEL (reference sequence). Deletions cut 0 bases from V and 6 bases from J, with 17 bases between. The CDR3 spans 16 residues. The CDR3 loop reads CASSQDRDGAGAEAFF. CDR3 DNA sequence: TGTGCCAGCAGCCAAGATCGGGACGGCGCGGGGGCTGAAGCTTTCTTT.

The chain is built from TRBV15 and TRBJ1-2; maybe TRBD1 (6 bases). The V gene's germline CDR1 is LNHNV and CDR2 YYDKDF (reference sequence). The V and J ends lost 0 bases and 8 bases respectively, with 16 bases between them. The CDR3 covers 15 residues. In DNA, the CDR3 is TGTGCCACCAGCAGAGATTATAACAGGGACACGGGCTACACCTTC. Encoded protein: CATSRDYNRDTGYTF.

This clonotype was found many times. CDR3 loop: CASSLDPGLGEKLFF. DNA for the CDR3: TGTGCCAGCAGCTTAGATCCGGGACTGGGGGAAAAACTGTTTTTT. V and J are TRBV7-2 and TRBJ1-4, with D possibly TRBD1 on 5 matching bases. The germline V and J ends were trimmed by 1 base and 8 bases, with 14 bases remaining between them. The CDR3 covers 15 residues. Germline CDR1 SGHTA, CDR2 FQGNSA.

This clonotype was recorded at least ten times. The genes are TRBV20-1 and TRBJ2-7; 8 bases agree with TRBD2. The V gene's germline CDR1 is DFQATT and CDR2 SNEGSKA (reference sequence). The ends lost 4 bases at V and 4 bases at J; junction bases unmatched: 12. This CDR3 is 15 amino acids long. Here the CDR3 DNA reads TGCAGTGCTATTTCCACAATTGCGGGGGGATACGAGCAGTACTTC. Its protein product is CSAISTIAGGYEQYF.

The sample holds many counts of this clonotype. V and J are TRBV7-2 and TRBJ1-2; tentative D call: TRBD1 (5 bases). The CDR3 is made up of 15 amino acids. CDR1 SGHTA and CDR2 FQGNSA come from the germline V gene. Trimming stripped 5 bases from V and 3 bases from J, with 16 bases between. The CDR3 DNA sequence: TGTGCCAGCAGCCCCAGCCAGGGCGGGCACTATGGCTACACCTTC. Translation gives CASSPSQGGHYGYTF.

This clonotype was found many times. The chain uses TRBV12-3 or TRBV12-4 and TRBJ1-2; unclear D gene. The CDR3 contains 15 residues. The V end was cut by 3 bases, the J end by 0 bases, with 11 bases between. CDR3 in DNA: TGTGCCAGCAGTTTTTTGTCAGAGTCTAACTATGGCTACACCTTC. Translated, it gives CASSFLSESNYGYTF.

V and J are TRBV18 and TRBJ2-3; perhaps D is TRBD1 or TRBD2 (6 bases each). Germline assignment: CDR1 KGHSH and CDR2 LQKENI. V was trimmed by 3 bases and J by 4 bases, leaving 14 bases between them. The CDR3 extends over 15 amino acids. The DNA of the CDR3 is TGTGCCAGCTCACCGCCCGGGGGACAACCAGATACGCAGTATTTT. Its translation: CASSPPGGQPDTQYF.

The rearrangement joins TRBV19 to TRBJ1-2, with 9 bases that match TRBD1. This CDR3 contains 14 residues. V was pared by 5 bases and J by 4 bases, with 5 bases of the junction left unmatched. The germline V gene encodes CDR1 LNHDA and CDR2 SQIVND (reference sequence). CDR3 in DNA: TGTGCCAGTAGTTCCGGGGACAGGGTCTATGGCTACACCTTC. Translating gives CASSSGDRVYGYTF.

This clonotype was seen many times. The chain employs TRBV7-8 and TRBJ2-5, with 10 bases lining up with TRBD2. Germline CDR1 is SGHVS and CDR2 is FQNEAQ. There are 16 residues in the CDR3. The V gene end was trimmed by 3 bases and the J gene end by 4 bases; junction bases not matched to a gene: 8. The DNA of the CDR3 is TGTGCCAGCAGCTTTGGTCAAGCGGGGGGGCGAGAGACCCAGTACTTC. This encodes CASSFGQAGGRETQYF.

This clonotype was seen ten or more times. V usage is TRBV12-3 or TRBV12-4 and J usage is TRBJ1-5, with D uncertain. This CDR3 spans 13 amino acids. The V gene lost 7 bases and the J gene lost 9 bases, with 16 bases spanning the gap. The CDR3 DNA follows: TGTGCCAGCAACCAGAAAGGATCAGGGCCCCAGCATTTT. Protein: CASNQKGSGPQHF.

The chain uses TRBV7-9 and TRBJ1-1, with D perhaps matching TRBD1 (6 bases). Germline V gene sequence: CDR1 SEHNR, CDR2 FQNEAQ (reference sequence). CDR3 length equals 14 residues. Trimming pared 1 base from V and 5 bases from J, leaving 11 bases between. In DNA, the CDR3 is TGTGCCAGCAGCTTAGTCCCGGGGGCAACTGAAGCTTTCTTT. Translated, it gives CASSLVPGATEAFF.

Many counts were recorded for this clonotype. CDR3 sequence reads: CSVPDGENEKLFF. DNA of the CDR3: TGCAGTGTCCCGGACGGGGAGAATGAAAAACTGTTTTTT. The chain combines TRBV20-1 with TRBJ1-4, with D unresolved. CDR1 is DFQATT and CDR2 is SNEGSKA in the germline V gene (reference sequence). Trimming left V 7 bases short and J 5 bases short, with 14 bases between. The CDR3 sequence is 13 residues long.

The gene calls are TRBV19 and TRBJ2-3, with D hard to call. From germline, CDR1 is LNHDA and CDR2 SQIVND (reference sequence). Between the trimmed V and J ends, which lost 5 bases and 6 bases, there was a span of 9 bases. The CDR3 length is 12 residues. The CDR3 region has the DNA TGTGCCAGTAGTCTGAAGGATGATACGCAGTATTTT. Translated: CASSLKDDTQYF.

This clonotype has a count of ten or more. This rearrangement joins TRBV19 to TRBJ1-1; a possible D gene is TRBD1 (6 bases). The germline CDR1 and CDR2 sequences are LNHDA and SQIVND (reference sequence). Trimming removed 4 bases from V and 2 bases from J, with 11 bases in between. The CDR3 runs to 14 residues. This CDR3 reads CASSTRTANTEAFF. The CDR3 bases are TGTGCCAGTAGTACGCGGACAGCCAACACTGAAGCTTTCTTT.

The sample holds many counts of this clonotype. V gene TRBV28 combines with J gene TRBJ1-2; tentative D call: TRBD1 (5 bases). CDR3 length: 15 amino acids. The germline V gene has CDR1 MDHEN and CDR2 SYDVKM. The V and J ends lost 8 bases and 4 bases respectively, with 20 bases between them. This CDR3 reads CASLLSGSEFYGYTF. The CDR3 DNA reads as TGTGCCAGCCTTCTTTCAGGGTCTGAATTCTATGGCTACACCTTC.

This clonotype was observed at least ten times. The rearrangement links TRBV28 to TRBJ1-4; 7 bases are a match to TRBD1. The CDR3 has 14 amino acids. Germline V lookup: CDR1 MDHEN, CDR2 SYDVKM. Unmatched junction bases numbered 4, after V lost 2 bases and J lost 7 bases. CDR3 in DNA: TGTGCCAGCAGTTTACTAGGGGGCGGTGAAAAACTGTTTTTT. It translates to CASSLLGGGEKLFF.

This clonotype was counted many times. The chain has TRBV7-3 and TRBJ2-3; 8 bases line up with TRBD2. CDR3 size: 14 residues. CDR1 is SGHTA, CDR2 FQGTGA, per germline. V was pared by 5 bases and J by 4 bases, with 5 bases of the junction left unmatched. The CDR3 DNA sequence: TGTGCCAGCAGCCACAGCGGGGGTTCAGATACGCAGTATTTT. It codes for CASSHSGGSDTQYF.

The table lists this clonotype with many counts. The chain recombines TRBV5-6 with TRBJ2-3, with D hard to call. Germline loops: CDR1 SGHDT, CDR2 YYEEEE. V lost 0 bases, J lost 4 bases, and 12 bases lay in between. The CDR3 runs to 15 residues. In DNA, the CDR3 is TGTGCCAGCAGCTTGGCGTCTCCCAATGCAGATACGCAGTATTTT. Translation gives CASSLASPNADTQYF.

There are many counts of this clonotype. The rearrangement links TRBV4-3 to TRBJ2-4, with 8 positions matching TRBD2. Germline V gene data show CDR1 as LGHNA and CDR2 as YSLEER. The CDR3 is made up of 17 amino acids. The junction had 10 bases not matched to a gene; V was cut back by 0 bases and J by 6 bases. In DNA form, the CDR3 reads TGCGCCAGCAGCCAAGATGCGGGGGGCAGTTGGGGAAACATTCAGTACTTC. Its translation: CASSQDAGGSWGNIQYF.

This clonotype was recorded a few times. This chain connects TRBV15 to TRBJ1-1; D is unresolved. The CDR3 length is 15 residues. Germline CDR1 LNHNV, CDR2 YYDKDF (reference sequence). V lost 1 base, J lost 4 bases, and 13 bases lay in between. The CDR3 loop is CATSRATPGPTEAFF. The CDR3 DNA is TGTGCCACCAGCAGAGCCACCCCTGGGCCCACTGAAGCTTTCTTT.